This entry features one TCR beta chain sequence. Its recognized antigen is unknown. The record has no base qualities; no much larger clone is one base away. The sample is drawn from a study of blood T cell repertoires in COVID-19 (dated by TCRdb to about 2020). Looking at the study overall: Samples from collaborators originated in the United States, Italy and Spain and spanned both the acute and convalescent phases of COVID-19. Samples came from the ongoing ImmuneRACE study (first 160 participants) plus 1,254 subjects from 6 global collaborators. Subjects who had been exposed to COVID-19, were actively infected with it, or had recovered from it provided the deeply sampled blood TCRbeta repertoires that made up the dataset. The material from the prospective study consisted of cDNA or gDNA derived from T cells, B-cell-depleted T cells, or PBMCs. Where HLA class I and class II types were available, the types were taken from metadata supplied by the sample provider, not from assay-based typing. Nearly every sample came with metadata listing a de-identified subject ID, COVID-19 status, age in years and sex. The repertoires were released in a freely available public database intended as a resource for research on the immune response to SARS-CoV-2.

TCRbeta CDR3 regions were amplified from genomic DNA by means of the immunoSEQ Assay, a bias-controlled multiplex PCR. Per the authors' processing: Within the assay, amplification of reference gene primers was used to estimate how many nucleated cells each sample contained. To quantify the absolute abundance of each unique TCRbeta CDR3 rearrangement, sequence reads were collapsed and filtered. For each sample, productive Simpson clonality was calculated as the square root of Simpson's diversity index over productive rearrangements. TCRdb took over this immuneACCESS table, retaining in-frame rearrangements with V and J assigned. Such tables are incomplete; in checked studies, under half of the missing clones stem from an unresolved V gene, and the remainder is unexplained. The DNA was the basis for D and trimming; V, J and clone size are from that table. The sample table records tens of thousands of clones; roughly 92% of these occur just once. The ten largest clonotypes hold under 4.5% of the sample.

The CDR1 and CDR2 encoded by the germline V gene (reference sequence) are SEHNR and FQNEAQ. V and J are truncated by 4 bases and 8 bases respectively, leaving an intervening sequence of 20 bases. The CDR3, from cysteine to phenylalanine, totals 15 residues. Only CDR3 DNA remains: 45 bases, in frame from the first base. Collaborating institutions collected whole blood in K2EDTA tubes following their own protocols. For TCRbeta analysis, collaborators shipped samples as frozen whole blood, isolated PBMCs, or DNA extracted from either of those sample types. Study-wide findings and limitations: The amount of clinical and demographic metadata varied by source and participant and was provided uncurated.

This clonotype originated in a man aged 60-69 years with acute or convalescent COVID-19. The sequencing input was peripheral blood. The sequence links TRBV7-9 to TRBJ1-2; the D gene is perhaps TRBD1, on 6 matching bases. The nucleotides are TGTGCCAGCAGCTACGACTGGTTGACAGGCGGCGGCTACACCTTC. It translates to CASSYDWLTGGGYTF.